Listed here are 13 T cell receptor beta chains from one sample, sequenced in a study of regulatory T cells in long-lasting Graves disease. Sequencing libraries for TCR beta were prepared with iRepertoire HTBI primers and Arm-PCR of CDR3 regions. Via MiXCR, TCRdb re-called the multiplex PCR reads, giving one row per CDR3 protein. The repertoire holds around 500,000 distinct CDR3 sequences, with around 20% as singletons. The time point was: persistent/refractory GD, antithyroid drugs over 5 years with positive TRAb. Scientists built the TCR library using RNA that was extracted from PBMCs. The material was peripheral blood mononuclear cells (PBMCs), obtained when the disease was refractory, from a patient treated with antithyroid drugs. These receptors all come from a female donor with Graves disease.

The CDR3 DNA reads TGTGCCAGCAGTTACGAAGGGGTATTAAATGAGCAGTTCTTC. Its protein product is CASSYEGVLNEQFF. The chain combines TRBV6-2 or TRBV6-3 with TRBJ2-1; D might be TRBD1 (5 bases). V dropped 2 bases and J dropped 7 bases, with 12 bases sitting between them. The CDR3 covers 14 residues. The germline V gene has CDR1 MNHEY and CDR2 SVGEGT.

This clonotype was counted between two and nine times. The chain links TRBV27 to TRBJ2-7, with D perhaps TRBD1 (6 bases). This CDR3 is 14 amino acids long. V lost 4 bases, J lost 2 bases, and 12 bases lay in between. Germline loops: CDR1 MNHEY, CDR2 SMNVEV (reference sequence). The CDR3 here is CASSSPTGTYEQYF. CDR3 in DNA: TGTGCCAGCAGTTCACCGACAGGAACCTACGAGCAGTACTTC.

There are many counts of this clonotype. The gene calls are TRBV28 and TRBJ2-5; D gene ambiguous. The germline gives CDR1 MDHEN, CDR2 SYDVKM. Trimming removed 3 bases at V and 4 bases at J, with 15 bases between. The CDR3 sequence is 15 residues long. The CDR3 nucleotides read TGTGCCAGCAGTTTGGGTGGGAACGTCGGAGAGACCCAGTACTTC. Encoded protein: CASSLGGNVGETQYF.

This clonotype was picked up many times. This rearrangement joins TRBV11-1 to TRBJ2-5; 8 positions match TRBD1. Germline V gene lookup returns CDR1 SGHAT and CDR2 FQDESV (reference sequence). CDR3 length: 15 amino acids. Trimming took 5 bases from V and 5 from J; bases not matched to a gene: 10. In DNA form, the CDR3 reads TGTGCCAGCAGCGCCCGACAGGGGTATTTGGAGACCCAGTACTTC. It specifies CASSARQGYLETQYF.

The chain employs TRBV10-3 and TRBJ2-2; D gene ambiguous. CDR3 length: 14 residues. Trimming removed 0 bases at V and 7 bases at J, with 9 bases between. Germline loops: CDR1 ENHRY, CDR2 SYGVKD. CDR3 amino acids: CAISESLGIGELFF. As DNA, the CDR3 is TGTGCCATCAGTGAGTCATTGGGGATCGGGGAGCTGTTTTTT.

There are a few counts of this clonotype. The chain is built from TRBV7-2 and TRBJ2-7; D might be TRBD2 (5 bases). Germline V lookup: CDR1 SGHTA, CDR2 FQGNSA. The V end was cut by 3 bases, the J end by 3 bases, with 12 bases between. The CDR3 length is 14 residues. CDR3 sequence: CASSLGYGNYEQYF. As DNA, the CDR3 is TGTGCCAGCAGCTTGGGATACGGGAACTACGAGCAGTACTTC.

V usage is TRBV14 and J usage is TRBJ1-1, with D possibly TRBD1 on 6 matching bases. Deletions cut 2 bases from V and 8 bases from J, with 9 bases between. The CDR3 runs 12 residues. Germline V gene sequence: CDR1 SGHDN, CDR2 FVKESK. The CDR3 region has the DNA TGTGCCAGCAGCCAAAGGGGGGGAGAAGCTTTCTTT. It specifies CASSQRGGEAFF. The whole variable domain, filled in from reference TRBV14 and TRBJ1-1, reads EAGVTQFPSHSVIEKGQTVTLRCDPISGHDNLYWYRRVMGKEIKFLLHFVKESKQDESGMPNNRFLAERTGGTYSTLKVQPAELEDSGVYFCASSQRGGEAFFGQGTRLTVV.

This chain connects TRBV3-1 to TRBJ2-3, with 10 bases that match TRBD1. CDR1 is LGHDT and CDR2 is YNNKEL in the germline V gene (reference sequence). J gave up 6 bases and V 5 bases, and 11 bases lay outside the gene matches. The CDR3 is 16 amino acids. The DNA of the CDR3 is TGTGCCAGCAGCTCGAGCACCGGGACAGGGGAGGATACGCAGTATTTT. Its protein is CASSSSTGTGEDTQYF.

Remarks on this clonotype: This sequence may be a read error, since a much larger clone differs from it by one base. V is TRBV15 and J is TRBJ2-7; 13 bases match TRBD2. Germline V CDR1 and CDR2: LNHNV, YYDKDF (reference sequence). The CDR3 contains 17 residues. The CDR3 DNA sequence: TGTGCCACCAACAGACGTCGGACTAGCGGGGGCCCCTACGAGCAGTACTTC. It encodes CATNRRRTSGGPYEQYF.

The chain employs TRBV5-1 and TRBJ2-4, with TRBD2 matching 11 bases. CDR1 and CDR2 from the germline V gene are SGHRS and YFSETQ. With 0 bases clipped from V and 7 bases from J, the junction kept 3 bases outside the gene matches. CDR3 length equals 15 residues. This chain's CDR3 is CASSLDTSGSNIQYF. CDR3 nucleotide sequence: TGCGCCAGCAGCTTGGACACTAGCGGGAGCAACATTCAGTACTTC.

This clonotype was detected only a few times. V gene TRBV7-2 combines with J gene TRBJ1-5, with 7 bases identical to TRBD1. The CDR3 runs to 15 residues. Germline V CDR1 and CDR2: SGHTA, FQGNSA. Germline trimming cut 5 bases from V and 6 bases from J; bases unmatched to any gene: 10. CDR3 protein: CASSRGDSSTQPQHF. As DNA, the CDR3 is TGTGCCAGCAGCCGGGGGGACAGCTCGACTCAGCCCCAGCATTTT.

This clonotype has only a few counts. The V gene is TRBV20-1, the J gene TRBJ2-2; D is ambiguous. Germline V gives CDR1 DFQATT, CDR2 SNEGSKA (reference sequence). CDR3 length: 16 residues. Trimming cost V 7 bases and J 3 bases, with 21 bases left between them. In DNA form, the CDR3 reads TGCAGTGAATTTTGGGCCTCGGTTCCGGACACCGGGGAGCTGTTTTTT. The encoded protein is CSEFWASVPDTGELFF.

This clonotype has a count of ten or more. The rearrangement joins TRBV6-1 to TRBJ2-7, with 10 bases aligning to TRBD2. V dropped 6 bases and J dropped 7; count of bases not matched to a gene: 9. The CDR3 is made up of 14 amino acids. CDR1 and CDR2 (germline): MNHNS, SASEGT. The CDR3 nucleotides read TGTGCCAGCAGGCTCTTAGCGGGAGGAGAGGAGCAGTACTTC. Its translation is CASRLLAGGEEQYF.